The source of this TCR beta chain is a study of blood T cells in healthy people across ages. The CDR3 spans 15 residues. The ends lost 0 bases at V and 4 bases at J; junction bases unmatched: 2. From germline, CDR1 is LGHNA and CDR2 YSLEER. Together with a sample-barcoded 5' primer, a J-beta primer mix was included in a second PCR lasting 7 to 11 cycles. Researchers report that a template-switch adaptor with 12 random nucleotides tagged each cDNA molecule. TCRdb ran MiXCR on the 5' RACE reads and lists one entry per CDR3 protein. Of about 1.4 million distinct CDR3 sequences listed, roughly 64% are singletons.

Material: blood. This chain connects TRBV4-3 to TRBJ2-3, with 9 bases lining up with TRBD2. This clonotype was sampled from a man between 18 and 35 years old in good health. CDR3 in amino acids: CASSQDRGGADTQYF. DNA of the CDR3: TGCGCCAGCAGCCAAGATCGCGGGGGGGCAGATACGCAGTATTTT.